These 18 T cell receptor beta chains came from one sample sequenced in a study of T cell responses to AZD1222 COVID-19 vaccine. TCRdb's copy holds only in-frame clones and misses some; the assay was immunoSEQ multiplex PCR. The sample gives some 110,000 clones, about 89% of which show up once; 7.1% is in the top ten. The material sequenced was peripheral blood, taken 28 days after the second AZD1222 dose. These receptors came from an adult who received the AZD1222 COVID-19 vaccine.

This clone was detected only once. This chain connects TRBV14 to TRBJ2-1; the D is unclear. Germline V gene sequence: CDR1 SGHDN, CDR2 FVKESK. The CDR3 runs 16 residues. V dropped 1 base and J dropped 4 bases, with 14 bases sitting between them. CDR3 amino acids: CASSQGSRGLYNEQFF. CDR3 coding DNA: TGTGCCAGCAGCCAAGGATCGAGAGGTCTTTACAATGAGCAGTTCTTC.

This clone was seen more than once but under ten times. The genes are TRBV30 and TRBJ1-6, with D perhaps matching TRBD1 (6 bases). Germline CDR1 and CDR2: GTSNPN and SVGIG (reference sequence). The CDR3 runs to 16 residues. V gave up 1 base and J gave up 9 bases, with 19 bases separating them. The CDR3 nucleotides are TGTGCCTGGAGTGACCTCGGGGGCGCGGTTGGTTCACCCCTCCACTTT. Protein sequence: CAWSDLGGAVGSPLHF.

V and J are TRBV12-3 or TRBV12-4 and TRBJ2-2; unclear D gene. The CDR3 has 13 residues. V shed 6 bases and J shed 6 bases, with 11 bases lying between them. The CDR3 here is CASSPVSSGELFF. The CDR3 nucleotides read TGTGCCAGCAGCCCCGTTAGCTCCGGGGAGCTGTTTTTT.

The V gene is TRBV11-3, the J gene TRBJ1-2, with TRBD1 identical over 7 bases. Germline loops: CDR1 SGHNT, CDR2 YENEEA. The CDR3 has 16 amino acids. The ends lost 5 bases at V and 3 bases at J; junction bases unmatched: 12. The DNA for the CDR3 is TGTGCCAGCAGCATCACCAGGGGGTTTGGTGACTATGGCTACACCTTC. This gives the protein CASSITRGFGDYGYTF.

This rearrangement joins TRBV5-8 to TRBJ1-3; D gene ambiguous. Trimming took off 0 bases at V and 4 bases at J, with 14 bases between the two ends. From germline, CDR1 is SGHTS and CDR2 YDEGEE. The CDR3 contains 16 residues. CDR3 sequence (DNA): TGTGCCAGCAGCTTGGGCGGCGGGAAAGTCGGAAACACCATATATTTT. Residues: CASSLGGGKVGNTIYF.

The chain has TRBV5-1 and TRBJ2-5; possibly TRBD1 for D (5 bases). With 0 bases removed from V and 4 bases from J, the gap between germline ends came to 16 bases. Per germline, CDR1 SGHRS and CDR2 YFSETQ. This CDR3 is built from 16 residues. The CDR3 sequence is CASSLAGRALGETQYF. The CDR3 DNA sequence: TGCGCCAGCAGCTTGGCCGGCAGGGCTTTGGGAGAGACCCAGTACTTC. The full variable domain, in which reference TRBV5-1 and TRBJ2-5 provide the parts outside the CDR3, is KAGVTQTPRYLIKTRGQQVTLSCSPISGHRSVSWYQQTPGQGLQFLFEYFSETQRNKGNFPGRFSGRQFSNSRSEMNVSTLELGDSALYLCASSLAGRALGETQYFGPGTRLLVL.

For the CDR3, the DNA is TGTGCCAGCAGCCTCAGACAGGTTCCCTACAATGAGCAGTTCTTC. This sequence encodes CASSLRQVPYNEQFF. The chain joins TRBV3-1 (or the pseudogene TRBV3-2) to TRBJ2-1; a possible D gene is TRBD1 (6 bases). The germline V gene has CDR1 LGHDT and CDR2 YNNKEL (reference sequence). CDR3 size: 15 residues. Trimming removed 4 bases from V and 2 bases from J, with 12 bases in between.

This chain joins TRBV5-4 and TRBJ2-1; perhaps TRBD2 as D (5 bases). Trimming removed 2 bases from V and 9 bases from J, with 9 bases in between. CDR3 length: 12 residues. Germline V lookup: CDR1 SGHNT, CDR2 YYREEE (reference sequence). CDR3 sequence (DNA): TGTGCCAGCAGCTTAGGGAGTAGTGAGCAGTTCTTC. This translates into CASSLGSSEQFF.

The chain recombines TRBV7-9 with TRBJ2-2; D is unresolved. Germline V lookup: CDR1 SEHNR, CDR2 FQNEAQ (reference sequence). Trimming removed 6 bases from V and 2 bases from J, with 16 bases in between. This CDR3 spans 16 amino acids. CDR3 nucleotides: TGTGCCAGCAGAAGATATCGTGGAGCTAACACCGGGGAGCTGTTTTTT. Translation gives CASRRYRGANTGELFF.

The chain recombines TRBV27 with TRBJ1-1; maybe TRBD1 (5 bases). The CDR3 sequence is 15 residues long. Per germline, CDR1 MNHEY and CDR2 SMNVEV (reference sequence). V lost 5 bases, J lost 2 bases, and 15 bases lay in between. The CDR3 coding sequence is TGTGCCAGCAGTGAAAATAGGACACCTAACACTGAAGCTTTCTTT. Its translation: CASSENRTPNTEAFF.

Remarks on this clone: Germline and junction disagree at one end, which may indicate a read error. This chain joins TRBV5-1 and TRBJ1-1; D may be TRBD1 (5 bases). The CDR3 length is 11 residues. Germline V gene data show CDR1 as SGHRS and CDR2 as YFSETQ. CDR3 residues: CASSLGGASKF. CDR3 in DNA: TGCGCCAGCAGCCTGGGTGGGGCATCGAAATTT.

The CDR3 region has the DNA TGTGCCACCAGACCTAGGGGGGCTCTCCAAGAGACCCAGTACTTC. Its translation is CATRPRGALQETQYF. V usage is TRBV6-5 and J usage is TRBJ2-5, with D perhaps assigned TRBD1 or TRBD2 (6 bases each). The CDR3 covers 15 residues. Germline lookup yields CDR1 MNHEY and CDR2 SVGAGI. Trimming took 10 bases from V and 1 from J, leaving 19 bases between them.

This chain links TRBV28 with TRBJ2-7; D may correspond to TRBD1 or TRBD2 (5 bases each). Trimming removed 6 bases at V and 2 bases at J, with 14 bases between. The CDR3 consists of 14 residues. Germline V lookup: CDR1 MDHEN, CDR2 SYDVKM. The CDR3 nucleotides read TGTGCCAGCAGCTTCCCCGGGGCACCCTACGAGCAGTACTTC. Encoded protein: CASSFPGAPYEQYF.

The J gene is TRBJ1-2, the V gene TRBV11-2, with 7 bases matching TRBD1. Germline loops: CDR1 SGHAT, CDR2 FQNNGV. The length of the CDR3 is 13 residues. J lost 2 bases, V lost 6 bases, and 3 bases had no gene match. The CDR3 bases are TGTGCCAGCAGTCCGGGACAGAACTATGGCTACACCTTC. Amino acids: CASSPGQNYGYTF. Filled out from reference TRBV11-2 and TRBJ1-2, the complete variable domain reads EAGVAQSPRYKIIEKRQSVAFWCNPISGHATLYWYQQILGQGPKLLIQFQNNGVVDDSQLPKDRFSAERLKGVDSTLKIQPAKLEDSAVYLCASSPGQNYGYTFGSGTRLTVV.

The genes are TRBV27 and TRBJ2-7; TRBD1 aligns across 8 bases. Per the germline V gene, CDR1 is MNHEY and CDR2 is SMNVEV (reference sequence). The CDR3 totals 15 residues. V dropped 4 bases and J dropped 4; count of bases not matched to a gene: 9. The CDR3: CASSSYGQGRYEQYF. The CDR3 coding sequence is TGTGCCAGCAGTTCCTACGGACAGGGCAGATACGAGCAGTACTTC.

The chain recombines TRBV11-2 with TRBJ1-5; the D is unclear. The CDR3 loop spans 12 amino acids. Germline-derived CDR1 and CDR2 are SGHAT and FQNNGV. The V end was cut by 1 base, the J end by 7 bases, with 5 bases between. This chain's CDR3 is CASSLVGQPQHF. The DNA of the CDR3 is TGTGCCAGCAGCTTAGTAGGACAGCCCCAGCATTTT.

This chain connects TRBV6-5 to TRBJ2-1, with D perhaps TRBD2 (6 bases). CDR3 length equals 14 residues. The ends were cut back, 5 bases at V and 3 bases at J, with 11 bases in the middle. The germline V gene has CDR1 MNHEY and CDR2 SVGAGI. Written as DNA, the CDR3 is TGTGCCAGCAGTAGGGACTTCAACTACAATGAGCAGTTCTTC. The encoded protein is CASSRDFNYNEQFF.

The rearrangement joins TRBV5-5 to TRBJ2-1; D is possibly TRBD2 (6 bases). The CDR3 totals 16 residues. From germline, CDR1 is SGHKS and CDR2 YYEKEE (reference sequence). The ends were cut back, 1 base at V and 3 bases at J, with 14 bases in the middle. The CDR3 region has the DNA TGTGCCAGCAGCTTGTTGACGGGAGTCGTCTACAATGAGCAGTTCTTC. This codes for CASSLLTGVVYNEQFF.